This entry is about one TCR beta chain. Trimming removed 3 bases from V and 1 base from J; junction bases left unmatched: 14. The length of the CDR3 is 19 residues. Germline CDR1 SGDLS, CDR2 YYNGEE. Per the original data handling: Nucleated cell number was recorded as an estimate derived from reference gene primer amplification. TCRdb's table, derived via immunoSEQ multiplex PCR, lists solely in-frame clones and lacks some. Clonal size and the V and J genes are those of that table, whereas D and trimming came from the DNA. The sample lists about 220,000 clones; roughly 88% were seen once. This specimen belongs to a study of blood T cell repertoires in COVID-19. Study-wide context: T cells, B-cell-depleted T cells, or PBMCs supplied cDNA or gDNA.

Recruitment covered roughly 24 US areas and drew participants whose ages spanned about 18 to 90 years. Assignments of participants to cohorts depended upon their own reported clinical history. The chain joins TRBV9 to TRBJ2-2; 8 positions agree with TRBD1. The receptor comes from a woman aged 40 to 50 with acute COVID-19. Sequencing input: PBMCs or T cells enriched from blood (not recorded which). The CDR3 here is CASSASGQARGGNTGELFF. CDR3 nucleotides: TGTGCCAGCAGCGCATCGGGACAGGCACGAGGCGGGAACACCGGGGAGCTGTTTTTT.